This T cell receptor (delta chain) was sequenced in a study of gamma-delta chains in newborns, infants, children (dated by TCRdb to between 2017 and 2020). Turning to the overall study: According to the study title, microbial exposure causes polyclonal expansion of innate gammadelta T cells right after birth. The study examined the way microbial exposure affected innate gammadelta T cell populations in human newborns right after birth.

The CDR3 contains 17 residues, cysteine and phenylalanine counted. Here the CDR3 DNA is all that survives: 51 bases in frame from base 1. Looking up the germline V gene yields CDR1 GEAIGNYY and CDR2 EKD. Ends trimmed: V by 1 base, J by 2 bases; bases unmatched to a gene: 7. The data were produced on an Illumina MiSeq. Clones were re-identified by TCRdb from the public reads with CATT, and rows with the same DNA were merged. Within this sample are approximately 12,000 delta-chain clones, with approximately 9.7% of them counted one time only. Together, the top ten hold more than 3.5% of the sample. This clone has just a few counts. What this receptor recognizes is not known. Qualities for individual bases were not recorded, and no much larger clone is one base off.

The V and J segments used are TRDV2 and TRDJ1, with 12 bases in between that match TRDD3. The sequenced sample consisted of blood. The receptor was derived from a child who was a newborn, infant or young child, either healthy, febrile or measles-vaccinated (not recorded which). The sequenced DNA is TGTGCCTGTGACACGCTGGGGGATACGCAGGTGACCGATAAACTCATCTTT. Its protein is CACDTLGDTQVTDKLIF.